This TCR beta chain was recorded in a study of blood T cell repertoires in COVID-19. Study context: The United States, Italy and Spain supplied acute and convalescent COVID-19 samples. The analysed material was cDNA or gDNA that came from T cells, B-cell-depleted T cells, or PBMCs.

The germline V gene has CDR1 MNHEY and CDR2 SMNVEV (reference sequence). Trimming at V came to 6 bases and at J to 4 bases, leaving 8 bases not matched to a gene. The CDR3 is 14 amino acids. Per the original methods: Amplification of reference gene primers was used by the study to estimate nucleated cell counts. The repertoire was sequenced with immunoSEQ multiplex PCR; TCRdb's copy has only in-frame clones and lacks some. The V and J calls and the clone size are those of that table, but D and trimming were determined from the DNA. The repertoire consists of approximately 100,000 clones, with about 80% occurring once and the leading ten covering around 6.9%.

The receptor's source is a man aged 60-69 years with acute or convalescent COVID-19. Sequencing was carried out using peripheral blood. The chain combines TRBV27 with TRBJ1-2; 7 nucleotides match TRBD1. CDR3 amino acids: CASSPSGTAYGYTF. CDR3 sequence (DNA): TGTGCCAGCAGCCCTTCCGGGACAGCCTATGGCTACACCTTC.